The clone carrying this T cell receptor beta chain was seen repeatedly, ten times or more. Its target is unknown. Generated by immunoSEQ multiplex PCR, the TCRdb table keeps only in-frame clones and is missing some. Altogether about 33,000 clones were found in the sample, and no singletons occur. The data derive from a study of T cells after posttransplantation cyclophosphamide. On the day of bone marrow donation, the related graft donor provided peripheral blood. Whole-study findings and limits: Later post-transplant blood repertoires were often dominated by donor CD8+ memory clones. Skin or GI-infiltrating T cells shared few TRB sequences with blood. After PTCy, TRB diversity resembled that of CNI/methotrexate controls.

Trimming pared 5 bases from V and 5 bases from J, leaving 27 bases between. Germline V gene sequence: CDR1 SGHTA, CDR2 FQGNSA. The CDR3 totals 18 residues. Sequenced input: PBMCs. The chain joins TRBV7-2 to TRBJ2-5; D remains unclear. The sequence came from a girl aged 10-17 years in good health, CMV-negative, and a related stem cell transplant donor. The CDR3 DNA is TGTGCCAGCAGCCGTCGGGTTGCGGTTAGGAGTTCCGGGGAGACCCAGTACTTC. Its protein product is CASSRRVAVRSSGETQYF.